The sequence of this TCR beta chain was determined in a study of shared clonotypes between healthy human individuals. Study-wide context: The plates for each donor numbered three CD4 naive, three CD4 memory, two CD8 naive and one CD8 memory.

The method was immunoSEQ multiplex PCR; TCRdb's version includes in-frame clones alone and lacks a portion of them. Among 2 million to 2.5 million clones listed, around 95% were seen once. A note on this clone: Its specificity is not known.

Overall study findings and caveats: Incomplete sequencing of sorted subsets was indicated by rarefaction despite large depth. Generation of non-shared clonotypes was less probable than generation of clonotypes shared by all four donors.

From germline, CDR1 is MDHEN and CDR2 SYDVKM. The V end lost 2 bases, the J end lost 0 bases, and 11 bases lay between the germline ends. The CDR3 is made up of 16 amino acids. The clonotype originates from a man in his late teens or twenties in good health. This chain connects TRBV28 to TRBJ2-1; D unclear. Specimen: naive CD4+ T cells sorted from blood. The subset is: CD45RA+ positively selected. CDR3 amino acids: CASSLPRGSSYNEQFF. The DNA for the CDR3 is TGTGCCAGCAGTTTACCTCGCGGTAGCTCCTACAATGAGCAGTTCTTC.